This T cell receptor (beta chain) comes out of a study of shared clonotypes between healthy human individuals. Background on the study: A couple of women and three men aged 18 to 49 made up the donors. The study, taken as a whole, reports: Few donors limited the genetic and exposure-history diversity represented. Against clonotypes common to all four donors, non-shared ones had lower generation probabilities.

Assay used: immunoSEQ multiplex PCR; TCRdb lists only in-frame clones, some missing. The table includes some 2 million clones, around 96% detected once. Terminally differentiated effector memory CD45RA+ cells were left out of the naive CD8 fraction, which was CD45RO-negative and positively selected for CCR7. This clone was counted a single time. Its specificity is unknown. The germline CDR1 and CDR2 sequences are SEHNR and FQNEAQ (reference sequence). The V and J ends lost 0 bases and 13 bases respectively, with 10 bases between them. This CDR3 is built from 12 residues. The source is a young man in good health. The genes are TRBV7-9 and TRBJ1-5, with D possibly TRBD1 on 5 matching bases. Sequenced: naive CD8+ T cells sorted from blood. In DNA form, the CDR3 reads TGTGCCAGCAGCTTAGCGGGGGGAGGACAGCATTTT. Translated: CASSLAGGGQHF.